This T cell receptor (beta chain) stems from a study of HIV-infected patients and healthy controls. V lost 5 bases to trimming and J lost 2 bases; unmatched junction nucleotides: 2. There are 16 residues in the CDR3. Per germline, CDR1 SEHNR and CDR2 FQNEAQ (reference sequence). TCRdb re-analysed the 5' RACE reads in MiXCR, keeping a single row per CDR3 protein. The table has roughly 20,000 distinct CDR3 sequences, roughly 19% seen once. The table lists this clonotype with many counts. The rearrangement uses TRBV7-9 and TRBJ2-6; 11 bases fit TRBD1. The specimen was CD8+ T cells from blood. This clonotype was sampled from a human donor in good health. The CDR3 DNA reads as TGTGCCAGCAGCCAGGGACAGGGGGCTGGGGCCAACGTCCTGACTTTC. It encodes CASSQGQGAGANVLTF.